Below are 8 T cell receptor beta chains sequenced from a single sample in a study of control samples from healthy donors and cancer patients. Produced via immunoSEQ multiplex PCR; TCRdb's table is partial and in-frame only. This table holds about 80,000 clones, approximately 80% found once. The sequenced sample was PBMCs. Source of these receptors: a man aged 55 to 70 with head and neck cancer.

This rearrangement joins TRBV6-6 to TRBJ2-5; tentatively, D is TRBD2 (6 bases). The CDR3 is 14 amino acids. Germline V gene sequence: CDR1 MNHNY, CDR2 SVGAGI (reference sequence). V dropped 2 bases and J dropped 4 bases, with 11 bases sitting between them. The CDR3 region is CASSYRGTGETQYF. The CDR3 bases are TGTGCCAGCAGTTACCGCGGGACGGGAGAGACCCAGTACTTC.

V gene TRBV27 combines with J gene TRBJ2-4; D remains ambiguous. V was cut by 5 bases and J by 9 bases, with 23 bases left in between. The CDR3 is 16 amino acids. Germline CDR1 is MNHEY and CDR2 is SMNVEV (reference sequence). The CDR3 here is CASSPLPRLTRTIQYF. The CDR3 nucleotides are TGTGCCAGCAGTCCCTTACCTCGGTTGACCCGGACCATTCAGTACTTC.

The V call is TRBV13, the J call TRBJ2-1, with D maybe TRBD1 (6 bases). Trimming cost V 4 bases and J 5 bases, with 9 bases left between them. The CDR3 runs 13 residues. Germline V gives CDR1 PRHDT, CDR2 FYEKMQ (reference sequence). As DNA, the CDR3 is TGTGCCAGCAGCTCCAGGGGTGACAATGAGCAGTTCTTC. It yields the protein CASSSRGDNEQFF. The whole variable domain, filled in from reference TRBV13 and TRBJ2-1, reads AAGVIQSPRHLIKEKRETATLKCYPIPRHDTVYWYQQGPGQDPQFLISFYEKMQSDKGSIPDRFSAQQFSDYHSELNMSSLELGDSALYFCASSSRGDNEQFFGPGTRLTVL.

The chain has TRBV6-5 and TRBJ2-4; 7 bases agree with TRBD1. The CDR3 consists of 13 residues. Germline lookup yields CDR1 MNHEY and CDR2 SVGAGI. The J segment lost 8 bases and the V segment lost 5 bases, leaving 6 bases of the junction unmatched. The CDR3 DNA reads as TGTGCCAGCAGTATGACAGGGCCGGACATTCAGTACTTC. Amino acids: CASSMTGPDIQYF.

On this clone itself: One end of the junction does not line up with germline, which may come from a read error. V gene TRBV7-9 combines with J gene TRBJ2-7, with D uncertain. CDR1 SEHNR and CDR2 FQNEAQ come from the germline V gene (reference sequence). The CDR3 totals 14 residues. The CDR3 sequence: CTSSLDRGTYEQYF. DNA of the CDR3: TGTACCAGCAGCTTAGACCGCGGAACCTACGAGCAGTACTTC.

This rearrangement joins TRBV5-1 to TRBJ1-6; tentatively, D is TRBD1 (5 bases). The CDR3 extends over 13 amino acids. CDR1 and CDR2 from the germline V gene are SGHRS and YFSETQ. Trimming left V 4 bases short and J 12 bases short, with 14 bases between. The CDR3: CASSDPGGGPLHF. The CDR3 nucleotides read TGCGCCAGCAGCGACCCCGGCGGGGGACCCCTCCACTTT.

The gene calls are TRBV25-1 and TRBJ1-4, with a possible D match to TRBD1 (5 bases). Trimming shortened V by 3 bases and J by 4 bases, and 18 bases separated the two germline ends. The CDR3 has 17 amino acids. Germline V gene data show CDR1 as MGHDK and CDR2 as SYGVNS. CDR3 residues: CASSDLAGRSGNEKLFF. Here the CDR3 DNA reads TGTGCCAGCAGTGATTTGGCAGGGCGGTCCGGTAATGAAAAACTGTTTTTT.

The rearrangement joins TRBV29-1 to TRBJ2-7; 11 nucleotides line up with TRBD1. V shed 6 bases, J shed 7 bases, and the junction held 11 bases outside the gene matches. Looked up from germline, CDR1 is SQVTM and CDR2 is ANQGSEA. The CDR3 spans 14 residues. CDR3 nucleotides: TGCAGCGTCAAAGGACAGGGGGCAACGGGGGAGCAGTACTTC. Translated, it gives CSVKGQGATGEQYF.